Listed below are T cell receptor beta chains from one sample, sequenced in a study of blood T cell repertoires in COVID-19. Only in-frame clones appear in the TCRdb table, and some are missing; sequencing was by immunoSEQ multiplex PCR. Among around 97,000 clones, approximately 87% were seen once, and the ten largest hold 15%. The sequencing input was peripheral blood. The receptors were gathered from a human donor in a cohort sampled during active COVID-19. The CDR3 runs from the conserved cysteine through the conserved F or W. The D gene is left open where the match is weak. Part of the rows lack a size; the others show once, few, many or a class for expanded clones.

v_call: TRBV19; d_call: TRBD2; j_call: TRBJ2-3; clone_size: .; cdr3_nt: TGTGCCAGTAGTACCGGACTAGCGGGACGGCGGGATACGCAGTATTTT; cdr3_aa: CASSTGLAGRRDTQYF
v_call: TRBV5-4; d_call: TRBD1; j_call: TRBJ1-2; clone_size: .; cdr3_nt: TGTGCCAGCAGCAGGCGACAGGGAGAAAACTATGGCTACACCTTC; cdr3_aa: CASSRRQGENYGYTF
v_call: TRBV29-1; d_call: TRBD2; j_call: TRBJ2-4; clone_size: .; cdr3_nt: TGCAGCGTTTCTAGCGGCCAAGGAGCCAAAAACATTCAGTACTTC; cdr3_aa: CSVSSGQGAKNIQYF
v_call: TRBV6-5; d_call: TRBD1; j_call: TRBJ2-7; clone_size: .; cdr3_nt: TGTGCCAGCAGCGCCGGGACAGGGCCCTACGAGCAGTACTTC; cdr3_aa: CASSAGTGPYEQYF
v_call: TRBV4-3; d_call: TRBD1; j_call: TRBJ1-2; clone_size: .; cdr3_nt: TGCGCCAGCAGCCAACGCGGACAGGGCTCGTTTGCCTATGGCTACACCTTC; cdr3_aa: CASSQRGQGSFAYGYTF
v_call: TRBV12-3/TRBV12-4; d_call: .; j_call: TRBJ2-7; clone_size: once; cdr3_nt: TGTGCCAGCAGTTCCCAGGGAGGCTACGAGCAGTACTTC; cdr3_aa: CASSSQGGYEQYF
v_call: TRBV11-3; d_call: TRBD2; j_call: TRBJ2-1; clone_size: once; cdr3_nt: TGTGCCAGCAGCCCGGCCGGGACTAGCGTATACAATGAGCAGTTCTTC; cdr3_aa: CASSPAGTSVYNEQFF
v_call: TRBV2; d_call: TRBD1; j_call: TRBJ1-4; clone_size: .; cdr3_nt: TGTGCCAGCAGTGGTGGGACAGGGGGAGGTAATGAAAAACTGTTTTTT; cdr3_aa: CASSGGTGGGNEKLFF
v_call: TRBV5-1; d_call: TRBD1; j_call: TRBJ1-1; clone_size: .; cdr3_nt: TGCGCCAGCAGCTTGGTGACAGGGAGGAACACTGAAGCTTTCTTT; cdr3_aa: CASSLVTGRNTEAFF
v_call: TRBV19; d_call: TRBD1; j_call: TRBJ1-6; clone_size: .; cdr3_nt: TGTGCCAGTAGTACCACCGGGACAGGGGTCCCAGCACCCCTCCACTTT; cdr3_aa: CASSTTGTGVPAPLHF
v_call: TRBV6-5; d_call: TRBD1; j_call: TRBJ1-2; clone_size: .; cdr3_nt: TGTGCCAGCAGTCGGGGACAGGGGGGCTACACCTTC; cdr3_aa: CASSRGQGGYTF
v_call: TRBV19; d_call: TRBD2; j_call: TRBJ2-1; clone_size: .; cdr3_nt: TGTGCCAGTAGTATAAGTAGCGGGAGATCGTACAATGAGCAGTTCTTC; cdr3_aa: CASSISSGRSYNEQFF
v_call: TRBV6-5; d_call: .; j_call: TRBJ2-5; clone_size: .; cdr3_nt: TGTGCCAGCAACTTCCCGCCGGGCGGGGAGACCCAGTACTTC; cdr3_aa: CASNFPPGGETQYF
v_call: TRBV4-3; d_call: TRBD2; j_call: TRBJ2-7; clone_size: .; cdr3_nt: TGCGCCAGCAGCCTGGGACTAGCGGGGACCTACGAGCAGTACTTC; cdr3_aa: CASSLGLAGTYEQYF
v_call: TRBV6-5; d_call: .; j_call: TRBJ1-1; clone_size: .; cdr3_nt: TGTGCCAGCAGTACAGCTCACACTGAAGCTTTCTTT; cdr3_aa: CASSTAHTEAFF
v_call: TRBV6-6; d_call: TRBD1; j_call: TRBJ2-2; clone_size: .; cdr3_nt: TGTGCCAGCAGTCCCTACGAGGGACAGGTTACCGGGGAGCTGTTTTTT; cdr3_aa: CASSPYEGQVTGELFF
v_call: TRBV29-1; d_call: TRBD1; j_call: TRBJ2-7; clone_size: .; cdr3_nt: TGCAGCGTTGAAGGGACAGGGTTAAACGAGCAGTACTTC; cdr3_aa: CSVEGTGLNEQYF
v_call: TRBV5-6; d_call: .; j_call: TRBJ1-6; clone_size: .; cdr3_nt: TGTGCCAGCAGCTTAGGGCAGACTACCTATAATTCACCCCTCCACTTT; cdr3_aa: CASSLGQTTYNSPLHF
v_call: TRBV2; d_call: .; j_call: TRBJ2-3; clone_size: .; cdr3_nt: TGTGCCAGCAGTGGTAACAGGGGCACAGATACGCAGTATTTT; cdr3_aa: CASSGNRGTDTQYF
v_call: TRBV14; d_call: .; j_call: TRBJ2-3; clone_size: .; cdr3_nt: TGTGCCAGCAGCCAAGGTGGGGGGGCCGCCACAGATACGCAGTATTTT; cdr3_aa: CASSQGGGAATDTQYF
v_call: TRBV4-1; d_call: TRBD2; j_call: TRBJ2-1; clone_size: .; cdr3_nt: TGCGCCAGCAGCCAAGAAGTCGGGACTAGCGGGAGGGCCCTCTACAATGAGCAGTTCTTC; cdr3_aa: CASSQEVGTSGRALYNEQFF
v_call: TRBV4-3; d_call: TRBD2; j_call: TRBJ2-7; clone_size: .; cdr3_nt: TGCGCCAGCAGCCAAGAAGGGGGTAGCGGGAAGGGGGCCTACGAGCAGTACTTC; cdr3_aa: CASSQEGGSGKGAYEQYF
v_call: TRBV20-1; d_call: TRBD2; j_call: TRBJ2-5; clone_size: .; cdr3_nt: TGCAGTGCTAGTAGAACTAGCGGGAGGGAGACCCAGTACTTC; cdr3_aa: CSASRTSGRETQYF
v_call: TRBV19; d_call: TRBD1; j_call: TRBJ2-3; clone_size: .; cdr3_nt: TGTGCCAGTAGTCTGGGACAGGGGGCAGATACGCAGTATTTT; cdr3_aa: CASSLGQGADTQYF
v_call: TRBV6-5; d_call: .; j_call: TRBJ1-3; clone_size: .; cdr3_nt: TGTGCCAGCAAGCCGGGAAACACCATATATTTT; cdr3_aa: CASKPGNTIYF
v_call: TRBV6-5; d_call: TRBD1; j_call: TRBJ2-1; clone_size: .; cdr3_nt: TGTGCCAGCAGTTACGGGACAGGGGTTGGGGGTGAGCAGTTCTTC; cdr3_aa: CASSYGTGVGGEQFF
v_call: TRBV19; d_call: TRBD1; j_call: TRBJ1-6; clone_size: .; cdr3_nt: TGTGCCAGTAGGGAGACGGCCGGGACAGGGAATTCACCCCTCCACTTT; cdr3_aa: CASRETAGTGNSPLHF
v_call: TRBV7-3; d_call: .; j_call: TRBJ2-1; clone_size: .; cdr3_nt: TGTGCCAGCAGCTTACTTGTCGGGAATGAGCAGTTCTTC; cdr3_aa: CASSLLVGNEQFF
v_call: TRBV11-1; d_call: .; j_call: TRBJ1-1; clone_size: .; cdr3_nt: TGTGCCAGCAGCTTAGTTACCGGCGGGTTTAGCCCTGAAGCTTTCTTT; cdr3_aa: CASSLVTGGFSPEAFF
v_call: TRBV30; d_call: .; j_call: TRBJ2-4; clone_size: .; cdr3_nt: TGTGCCTGGAGCACGGGGGGCATAGCCAAAAACATTCAGTACTTC; cdr3_aa: CAWSTGGIAKNIQYF
v_call: TRBV5-1; d_call: .; j_call: TRBJ1-6; clone_size: .; cdr3_nt: TGCGCCAGCAGCTTGACAGGTCCTAATTCACCCCTCCACTTT; cdr3_aa: CASSLTGPNSPLHF
v_call: TRBV7-2; d_call: TRBD1; j_call: TRBJ1-2; clone_size: few; cdr3_nt: TGTGCCAGCAGCTTAGCGCTCTTGACAGGGGCAGACTATGGCTACACCTTC; cdr3_aa: CASSLALLTGADYGYTF
v_call: TRBV4-1; d_call: .; j_call: TRBJ1-6; clone_size: .; cdr3_nt: TGCGCCAGCAGCCAAGACAGGGATTCACCCCTCCACTTT; cdr3_aa: CASSQDRDSPLHF
v_call: TRBV6-2/TRBV6-3; d_call: .; j_call: TRBJ2-7; clone_size: .; cdr3_nt: TGTGCCAGCAGTTTCTCGAGGGACGAGCAGTACTTC; cdr3_aa: CASSFSRDEQYF
v_call: TRBV18; d_call: .; j_call: TRBJ2-1; clone_size: .; cdr3_nt: TGTGCCAGCTCACCGCCTATAGGCGGAAGATCCTACAATGAGCAGTTCTTC; cdr3_aa: CASSPPIGGRSYNEQFF
v_call: TRBV27; d_call: TRBD2; j_call: TRBJ2-3; clone_size: .; cdr3_nt: TGTGCCAGCAGTTTATTGGGGCCTTGGGGGAGGGGAGGTGGCACAGATACGCAGTATTTT; cdr3_aa: CASSLLGPWGRGGGTDTQYF
v_call: TRBV6-5; d_call: TRBD1; j_call: TRBJ2-7; clone_size: .; cdr3_nt: TGTGCCAGCAGTACGACAGGGGTGGACGAGCAGTACTTC; cdr3_aa: CASSTTGVDEQYF
v_call: TRBV5-8; d_call: TRBD1; j_call: TRBJ1-4; clone_size: once; cdr3_nt: TGTGCCAGCAGAATAGTGCGGGACAGCACTAATGAAAAACTGTTTTTT; cdr3_aa: CASRIVRDSTNEKLFF
v_call: TRBV11-2; d_call: .; j_call: TRBJ1-2; clone_size: .; cdr3_nt: TGTGCCAGCAGTAGGGGATCTAACTATGGCTACACCTTC; cdr3_aa: CASSRGSNYGYTF
v_call: TRBV11-3; d_call: TRBD2; j_call: TRBJ2-5; clone_size: .; cdr3_nt: TGTGCCAGCAGCTTCGGCACGGGGGGAAAAGAGACCCAGTACTTC; cdr3_aa: CASSFGTGGKETQYF
v_call: TRBV6-2/TRBV6-3; d_call: .; j_call: TRBJ2-2; clone_size: .; cdr3_nt: TGTGCCAGCAGTCTGTTTATGGCCGACACCGGGGAGCTGTTTTTT; cdr3_aa: CASSLFMADTGELFF
v_call: TRBV7-9; d_call: .; j_call: TRBJ1-2; clone_size: few; cdr3_nt: TGTGCCAGCAGCCGGGACTCTATGGGTGGCTACACCTTC; cdr3_aa: CASSRDSMGGYTF
v_call: TRBV12-5; d_call: .; j_call: TRBJ2-5; clone_size: .; cdr3_nt: TGTGCTAGTGGTTTGGTACCGGTCAGGGGTCAAGAGACCCAGTACTTC; cdr3_aa: CASGLVPVRGQETQYF
v_call: TRBV6-6; d_call: TRBD2; j_call: TRBJ2-7; clone_size: .; cdr3_nt: TGTGCCAGCAGTCAACCGCGACTAGCGGGCACCTACGAGCAGTACTTC; cdr3_aa: CASSQPRLAGTYEQYF
v_call: TRBV28; d_call: TRBD1; j_call: TRBJ1-1; clone_size: .; cdr3_nt: TGTGCCAGCCGAGCGACAGGGGTTCGGGCCACTGAAGCTTTCTTT; cdr3_aa: CASRATGVRATEAFF
v_call: TRBV5-3; d_call: .; j_call: TRBJ2-3; clone_size: .; cdr3_nt: TGTGCCAGAAGCTTATCCCCCACTAGAATAAGAGATACGCAGTATTTT; cdr3_aa: CARSLSPTRIRDTQYF
v_call: TRBV4-3; d_call: .; j_call: TRBJ1-4; clone_size: few; cdr3_nt: TGCGCCAGCAGCCAAGATAGGGGAGGGCTGTATAATGAAAAACTGTTTTTT; cdr3_aa: CASSQDRGGLYNEKLFF
v_call: TRBV27; d_call: TRBD1; j_call: TRBJ2-1; clone_size: few; cdr3_nt: TGTGCCAGCAGGAGACAGGGGGTCTCCTACAATGAGCAGTTCTTC; cdr3_aa: CASRRQGVSYNEQFF
v_call: TRBV29-1; d_call: .; j_call: TRBJ1-1; clone_size: .; cdr3_nt: TGCAGCGTTGAAGACAGCGGCGTTGAAGCTTTCTTT; cdr3_aa: CSVEDSGVEAFF
v_call: TRBV28; d_call: .; j_call: TRBJ2-5; clone_size: .; cdr3_nt: TGTGCCACGAGGGAAGAGACCCAGTACTTC; cdr3_aa: CATREETQYF
v_call: TRBV5-8; d_call: .; j_call: TRBJ1-2; clone_size: once; cdr3_nt: TGTGCCAGCAGCTTGGCCATCTTTGAACCGACAGTCGGAAGCTATGGCTACACCTTC; cdr3_aa: CASSLAIFEPTVGSYGYTF
v_call: TRBV19; d_call: TRBD1; j_call: TRBJ2-5; clone_size: .; cdr3_nt: TGTGCCAGTAGTATAGAAGGGACAGGGGCCCAAGAGACCCAGTACTTC; cdr3_aa: CASSIEGTGAQETQYF
v_call: TRBV7-8; d_call: .; j_call: TRBJ1-1; clone_size: .; cdr3_nt: TGTGCCAGCAGCTTGCGGGGTAACACTGAAGCTTTCTTT; cdr3_aa: CASSLRGNTEAFF
v_call: TRBV19; d_call: .; j_call: TRBJ1-2; clone_size: .; cdr3_nt: TGTGCCAGTACGGAGACCCTGAACTATGGCTACACCTTC; cdr3_aa: CASTETLNYGYTF
v_call: TRBV21-1; d_call: .; j_call: TRBJ1-6; clone_size: .; cdr3_nt: TGTGCCAGCAGCAAAGAAGAAGGGGTTAGGCAGGGGGCGCGATATTCACCCCTCCACTTT; cdr3_aa: CASSKEEGVRQGARYSPLHF
v_call: TRBV11-2; d_call: .; j_call: TRBJ2-5; clone_size: .; cdr3_nt: TGTGCCAGCAGCTTTGCCAGCCAAGAGACCCAGTACTTC; cdr3_aa: CASSFASQETQYF
v_call: TRBV19; d_call: .; j_call: TRBJ2-5; clone_size: .; cdr3_nt: TGTGCCAGTAGAAGTGGCAGGATCCACCAAGAGACCCAGTACTTC; cdr3_aa: CASRSGRIHQETQYF
v_call: TRBV6-2/TRBV6-3; d_call: TRBD1; j_call: TRBJ1-2; clone_size: .; cdr3_nt: TGTGCCAGCAGTTCCGGACAGGAAAGAGCTAACTATGGCTACACCTTC; cdr3_aa: CASSSGQERANYGYTF
v_call: TRBV19; d_call: .; j_call: TRBJ2-1; clone_size: .; cdr3_nt: TGTGCCAGTAGTATAGCCCGGGTCTCCGGCAATGAGCAGTTCTTC; cdr3_aa: CASSIARVSGNEQFF